The 17 T cell receptor beta chains below were found in one sample sequenced in a study of blood T cell repertoires in COVID-19. Here immunoSEQ multiplex PCR was the method, and the copy in TCRdb shows in-frame clones only, minus some. The repertoire includes roughly 240,000 clones, 86% of them detected once, and roughly 2% sits in the top ten. Sequenced sample: PBMCs or T cells enriched from blood (not recorded which). The receptor source for this set is a woman in her forties or fifties who had recovered from COVID-19.

The chain is built from TRBV14 and TRBJ2-7; D is ambiguous. The V end lost 1 base, the J end lost 4 bases, and 17 bases lay between the germline ends. Germline CDR1 and CDR2: SGHDN and FVKESK. The CDR3 loop spans 16 amino acids. The CDR3 is CASSQGNPVLPYEQYF. The CDR3 DNA follows: TGTGCCAGCAGCCAAGGAAACCCGGTCCTCCCGTACGAGCAGTACTTC.

This CDR3 is CATSEDRGINTGELFF. CDR3 nucleotides: TGTGCCACCAGTGAAGACAGGGGGATAAACACCGGGGAGCTGTTTTTT. This chain links TRBV24-1 with TRBJ2-2; 9 bases fit TRBD1. There are 16 residues in the CDR3. Germline lookup yields CDR1 KGHDR and CDR2 SFDVKD. After removal of 4 bases from V and 2 bases from J, the junction contained 4 bases not matched to a gene.

This chain joins TRBV12-5 and TRBJ1-5; D gene unclear. V was clipped by 1 base and J by 8 bases, with 9 bases between them. The CDR3 has 13 residues. In germline, CDR1 is LGHNT, CDR2 FRNRAP. Here the CDR3 DNA reads TGTGCTAGTGGTTTGGCGGCCGGGGAGCCCCAGCATTTT. Its protein product is CASGLAAGEPQHF.

The V and J genes are TRBV2 and TRBJ2-7; TRBD1 aligns across 9 bases. Per the germline V gene, CDR1 is SNHLY and CDR2 is FYNNEI. The V gene end was trimmed by 8 bases and the J gene end by 2 bases; junction bases not matched to a gene: 10. This CDR3 spans 15 amino acids. CDR3 loop: CASSNPRQGAYEQYF. DNA of the CDR3: TGTGCCAGCTCGAACCCACGACAGGGGGCCTACGAGCAGTACTTC.

The chain is built from TRBV11-2 and TRBJ2-7; no clear D gene. V was pared by 5 bases and J by 3 bases, with 17 bases between. The CDR3 consists of 15 residues. Per the germline V gene, CDR1 is SGHAT and CDR2 is FQNNGV. In nucleotides, the CDR3 is TGTGCCAGCAGCCAAGAATTTAGTAATAACTACGAGCAGTACTTC. Translation: CASSQEFSNNYEQYF.

This clone was seen more than once but under ten times. This sequence joins TRBV5-1 and TRBJ2-7; 11 positions match TRBD1. Germline trimming cut 0 bases from V and 3 bases from J; bases unmatched to any gene: 2. The CDR3 is made up of 15 amino acids. Germline CDR1 is SGHRS and CDR2 is YFSETQ. The CDR3 sequence is CASSLGGTGGYEQYF. CDR3 coding DNA: TGCGCCAGCAGCTTGGGCGGGACAGGGGGCTACGAGCAGTACTTC.

The chain recombines TRBV5-4 with TRBJ1-2; 9 bases match TRBD1. This CDR3 has 13 amino acids. Unmatched junction bases numbered 4, after V lost 4 bases and J lost 6 bases. Germline V gene data show CDR1 as SGHNT and CDR2 as YYREEE (reference sequence). The CDR3 reads CASSRTGGDGYTF. The CDR3 DNA follows: TGTGCCAGCAGCCGCACAGGGGGCGATGGCTACACCTTC.

The V gene is TRBV5-6, the J gene TRBJ2-5; 9 positions agree with TRBD1. V shed 5 bases, J shed 0 bases, and the junction held 5 bases outside the gene matches. The CDR3 is 15 amino acids. CDR1 and CDR2 from the germline V gene are SGHDT and YYEEEE. The chain's CDR3 is CASRTGGRYQETQYF. The CDR3 DNA follows: TGTGCCAGCAGGACAGGGGGACGGTACCAAGAGACCCAGTACTTC.

The V call is TRBV7-3, the J call TRBJ2-1; perhaps TRBD2 as D (5 bases). The CDR3 runs 14 residues. Trimming took 4 bases from V and 6 from J, leaving 13 bases between them. Germline V gives CDR1 SGHTA, CDR2 FQGTGA. CDR3 residues: CASSSGVPSNEQFF. CDR3 in DNA: TGTGCCAGCAGCTCCGGGGTACCCTCCAATGAGCAGTTCTTC.

This chain connects TRBV27 to TRBJ2-7, with 10 bases identical to TRBD2. Germline-derived CDR1 and CDR2 are MNHEY and SMNVEV (reference sequence). The CDR3 covers 17 residues. V lost 3 bases, J lost 1 base, and 9 bases stayed unmatched. The CDR3, as DNA: TGTGCCAGCAGTTTCAGGCTAGCGGGAGAGGGGTCCTACGAGCAGTACTTC. Its translation: CASSFRLAGEGSYEQYF.

This rearrangement joins TRBV18 to TRBJ1-6; D is unclear. The length of the CDR3 is 13 residues. Looked up from germline, CDR1 is KGHSH and CDR2 is LQKENI. V shed 4 bases and J shed 8 bases, with 9 bases lying between them. In DNA, the CDR3 is TGTGCCAGCTCACTCTCCCGGGATTCACCCCTCCACTTT. Its protein product is CASSLSRDSPLHF.

The chain uses TRBV18 and TRBJ1-6; the D gene is possibly TRBD1 (6 bases). Germline values: CDR1 KGHSH, CDR2 LQKENI. The CDR3 has 17 residues. Trimming removed 4 bases from V and 11 bases from J, with 24 bases in between. The DNA for the CDR3 is TGTGCCAGCTCACGCACCCTTGCGGGGGCCGAGAAGGCACCCCTCCACTTT. Amino acid sequence: CASSRTLAGAEKAPLHF.

The chain links TRBV29-1 to TRBJ1-2; no reliable D call. V lost 3 bases and J lost 8, with 10 bases in between. CDR1 is SQVTM and CDR2 is ANQGSEA in the germline V gene. The CDR3 totals 11 residues. The CDR3 coding sequence is TGCAGCGTTGATCCCCAGATCGGCTACACCTTC. Its protein product is CSVDPQIGYTF.

CDR3 in DNA: TGTGCCAGCAGCGTCGCGGGACGGGACGTGGATACGCAGTATTTT. It codes for CASSVAGRDVDTQYF. V gene TRBV7-9 combines with J gene TRBJ2-3; TRBD2 might be the D (6 bases). The ends were cut back, 5 bases at V and 6 bases at J, with 18 bases in the middle. CDR3 size: 15 residues. Germline lookup yields CDR1 SEHNR and CDR2 FQNEAQ (reference sequence).

This sequence joins TRBV13 and TRBJ1-1, with 7 bases that match TRBD1. V trimming: 4 bases; J trimming: 5 bases; junction bases outside the gene matches: 4. The CDR3 runs to 13 residues. The germline CDR1 and CDR2 sequences are PRHDT and FYEKMQ (reference sequence). The CDR3 region has the DNA TGTGCCAGCAGCTATGACAGGGAAACTGAAGCTTTCTTT. Translated, it gives CASSYDRETEAFF.

The chain carries TRBV5-1 and TRBJ1-6; 7 bases are shared with TRBD1. Germline CDR1 is SGHRS and CDR2 is YFSETQ. The ends lost 0 bases at V and 10 bases at J; junction bases unmatched: 7. This CDR3 is 15 amino acids long. Here the CDR3 DNA reads TGCGCCAGCAGCTTGGCCGGTGCAGGGGGATCACCCCTCCACTTT. This codes for CASSLAGAGGSPLHF.

The CDR3 DNA follows: TGTGCCAGCAGCACCGGGACAGGGTGGAATGAGCAGTTCTTC. Its translation: CASSTGTGWNEQFF. This sequence joins TRBV11-3 and TRBJ2-1; the match to TRBD1 covers 9 bases. Trimming removed 5 bases from V and 7 bases from J; junction bases left unmatched: 6. The CDR3 extends over 14 amino acids. Germline V CDR1 and CDR2: SGHNT, YENEEA.